The source of this T cell receptor beta chain is a study of early T cells in non-severe SARS-CoV-2 infection. Study context: Unsorted whole-blood RNA was sequenced in bulk, leaving chains unpaired. Study-wide results and caveats: In VDJdb matching, anti-spike CD8 responses were favored while private and CD4 specificities went missing.

TCRdb reprocessed the 5' RACE reads with MiXCR, giving one entry per CDR3 protein. The repertoire holds under 85,000 distinct CDR3 sequences, with roughly 13% as singletons. This CDR3 is 13 amino acids long. The germline V and J ends were trimmed by 4 bases and 5 bases, with 8 bases remaining between them. CDR1 and CDR2 from the germline V gene are MRHNA and SNTAGT. On this clonotype: Its target is unknown.

The clonotype originates from an adult who was a healthcare worker with PCR-confirmed SARS-CoV-2 infection or an uninfected control (not recorded which). Sequenced sample: whole blood. The rearrangement links TRBV6-4 to TRBJ2-2, with D unclear. CDR3 region: CASSVHWTGELFF. The CDR3 DNA reads as TGTGCCAGCAGTGTTCATTGGACCGGGGAGCTGTTTTTT.